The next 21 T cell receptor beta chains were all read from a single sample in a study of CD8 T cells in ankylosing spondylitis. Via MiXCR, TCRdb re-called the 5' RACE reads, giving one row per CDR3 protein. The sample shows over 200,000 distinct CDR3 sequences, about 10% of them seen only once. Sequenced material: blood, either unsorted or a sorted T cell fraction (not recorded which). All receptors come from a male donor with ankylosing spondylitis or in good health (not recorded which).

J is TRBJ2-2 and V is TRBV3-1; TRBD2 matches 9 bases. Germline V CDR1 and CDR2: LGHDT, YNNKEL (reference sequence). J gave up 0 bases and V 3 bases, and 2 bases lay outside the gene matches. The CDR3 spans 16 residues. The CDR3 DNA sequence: TGTGCCAGCAGCCAGACTAGCGGAGCGAACACCGGGGAGCTGTTTTTT. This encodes CASSQTSGANTGELFF.

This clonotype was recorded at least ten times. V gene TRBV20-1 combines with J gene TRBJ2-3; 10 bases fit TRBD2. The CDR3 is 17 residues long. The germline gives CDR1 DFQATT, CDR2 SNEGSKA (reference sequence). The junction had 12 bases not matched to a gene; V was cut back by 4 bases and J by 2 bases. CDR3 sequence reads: CSATSIAGGPNTDTQYF. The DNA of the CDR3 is TGCAGTGCTACCTCTATAGCGGGGGGACCCAACACAGATACGCAGTATTTT.

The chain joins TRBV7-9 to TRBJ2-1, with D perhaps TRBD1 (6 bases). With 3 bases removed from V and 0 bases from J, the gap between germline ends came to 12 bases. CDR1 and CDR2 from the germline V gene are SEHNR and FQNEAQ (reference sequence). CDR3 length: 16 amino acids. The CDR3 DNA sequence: TGTGCCAGCAGCTTTTGGACAGTCCTCTCCTACAATGAGCAGTTCTTC. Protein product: CASSFWTVLSYNEQFF.

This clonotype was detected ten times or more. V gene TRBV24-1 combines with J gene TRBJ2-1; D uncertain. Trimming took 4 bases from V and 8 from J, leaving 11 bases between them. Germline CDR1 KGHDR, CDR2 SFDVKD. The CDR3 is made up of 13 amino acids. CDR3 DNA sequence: TGTGCCACCAGTGAACTCCCCTGGGATGAGCAGTTCTTC. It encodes CATSELPWDEQFF.

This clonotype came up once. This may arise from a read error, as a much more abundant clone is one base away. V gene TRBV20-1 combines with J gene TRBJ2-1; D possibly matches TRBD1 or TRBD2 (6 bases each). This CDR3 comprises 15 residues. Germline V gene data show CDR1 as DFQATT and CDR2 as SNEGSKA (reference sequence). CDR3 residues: CSAPLGGPPGNVQFF. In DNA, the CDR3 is TGCAGTGCTCCCCTGGGGGGCCCACCCGGGAATGTGCAGTTCTTC.

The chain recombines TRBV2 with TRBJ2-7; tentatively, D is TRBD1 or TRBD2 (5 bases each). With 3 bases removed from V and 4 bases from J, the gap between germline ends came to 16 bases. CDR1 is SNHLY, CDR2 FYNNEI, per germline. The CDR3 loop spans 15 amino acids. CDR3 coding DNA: TGTGCCAGCAGTGATAGGGACGGTGCCGGGTACGAGCAGTACTTC. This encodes CASSDRDGAGYEQYF.

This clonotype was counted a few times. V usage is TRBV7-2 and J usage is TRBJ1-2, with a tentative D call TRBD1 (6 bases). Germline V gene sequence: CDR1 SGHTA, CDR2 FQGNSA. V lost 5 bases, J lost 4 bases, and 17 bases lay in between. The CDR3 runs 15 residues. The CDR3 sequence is CASSPPPGGFYGYTF. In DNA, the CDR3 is TGTGCCAGCAGCCCACCGCCGGGGGGCTTCTATGGCTACACCTTC.

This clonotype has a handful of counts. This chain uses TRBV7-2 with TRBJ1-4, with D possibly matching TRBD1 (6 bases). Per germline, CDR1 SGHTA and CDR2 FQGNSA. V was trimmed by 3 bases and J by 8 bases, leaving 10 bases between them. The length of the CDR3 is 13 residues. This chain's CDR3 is CASSFIGGEKLFF. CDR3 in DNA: TGTGCCAGCAGCTTTATAGGGGGGGAAAAACTGTTTTTT.

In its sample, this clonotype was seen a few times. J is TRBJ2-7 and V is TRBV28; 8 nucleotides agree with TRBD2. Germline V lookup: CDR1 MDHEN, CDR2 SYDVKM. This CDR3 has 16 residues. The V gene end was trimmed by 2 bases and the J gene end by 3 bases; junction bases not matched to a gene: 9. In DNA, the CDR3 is TGTGCCAGCAGTTTACGGACTAGCCCCAGTTTCTACGAGCAGTACTTC. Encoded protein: CASSLRTSPSFYEQYF.

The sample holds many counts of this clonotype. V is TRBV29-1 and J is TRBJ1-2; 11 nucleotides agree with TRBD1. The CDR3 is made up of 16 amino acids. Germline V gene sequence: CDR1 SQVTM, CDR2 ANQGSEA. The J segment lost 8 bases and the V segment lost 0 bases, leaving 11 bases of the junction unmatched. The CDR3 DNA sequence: TGCAGCGTTGAAGAACGGGTGGACAGGGGGCCCCTAGGCTACACCTTC. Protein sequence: CSVEERVDRGPLGYTF.

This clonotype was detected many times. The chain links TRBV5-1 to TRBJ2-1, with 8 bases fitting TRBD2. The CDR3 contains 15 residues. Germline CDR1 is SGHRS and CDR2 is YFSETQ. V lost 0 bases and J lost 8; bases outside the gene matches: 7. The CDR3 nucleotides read TGCGCCAGCAGCTTGGTGGCGGGGGGCTCGGATGAGCAGTTCTTC. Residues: CASSLVAGGSDEQFF.

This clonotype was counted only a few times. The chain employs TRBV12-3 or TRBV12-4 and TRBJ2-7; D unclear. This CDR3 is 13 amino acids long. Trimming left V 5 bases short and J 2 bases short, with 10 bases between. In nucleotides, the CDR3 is TGTGCCAGCAGTCCGCCTCAAACCTACGAGCAGTACTTC. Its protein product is CASSPPQTYEQYF.

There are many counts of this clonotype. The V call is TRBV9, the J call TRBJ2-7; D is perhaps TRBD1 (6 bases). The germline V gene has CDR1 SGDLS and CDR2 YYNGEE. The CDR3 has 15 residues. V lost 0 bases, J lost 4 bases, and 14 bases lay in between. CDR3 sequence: CASSVGGGVGYEQYF. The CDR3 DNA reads TGTGCCAGCAGCGTAGGTGGGGGCGTCGGATACGAGCAGTACTTC.

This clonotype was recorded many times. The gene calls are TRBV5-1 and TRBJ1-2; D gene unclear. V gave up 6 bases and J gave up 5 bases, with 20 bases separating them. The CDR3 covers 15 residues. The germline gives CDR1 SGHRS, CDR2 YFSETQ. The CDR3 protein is CASTYDTGRSYGYTF. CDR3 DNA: TGCGCCAGCACTTACGATACGGGCAGGAGTTATGGCTACACCTTC.

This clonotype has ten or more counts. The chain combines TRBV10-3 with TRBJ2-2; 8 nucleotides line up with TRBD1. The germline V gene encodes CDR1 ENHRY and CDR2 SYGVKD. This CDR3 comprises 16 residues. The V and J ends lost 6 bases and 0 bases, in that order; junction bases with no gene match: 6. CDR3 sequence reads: CAIRDGDRTNTGELFF. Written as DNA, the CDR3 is TGTGCCATCAGGGACGGGGACAGGACGAACACCGGGGAGCTGTTTTTT.

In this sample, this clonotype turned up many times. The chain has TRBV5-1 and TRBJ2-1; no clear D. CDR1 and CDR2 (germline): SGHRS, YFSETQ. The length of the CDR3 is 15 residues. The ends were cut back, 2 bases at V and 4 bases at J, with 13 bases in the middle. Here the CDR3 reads CASSLQPRDYNEQFF. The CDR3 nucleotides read TGCGCCAGCAGCTTACAGCCGCGAGATTACAATGAGCAGTTCTTC.

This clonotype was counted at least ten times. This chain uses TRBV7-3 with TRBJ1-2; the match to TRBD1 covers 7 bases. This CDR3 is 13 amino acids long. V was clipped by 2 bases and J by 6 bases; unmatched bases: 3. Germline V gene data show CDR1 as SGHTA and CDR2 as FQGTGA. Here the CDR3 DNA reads TGTGCCAGCAGCTTAGAGGGGGCGCATGGCTACACCTTC. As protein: CASSLEGAHGYTF.

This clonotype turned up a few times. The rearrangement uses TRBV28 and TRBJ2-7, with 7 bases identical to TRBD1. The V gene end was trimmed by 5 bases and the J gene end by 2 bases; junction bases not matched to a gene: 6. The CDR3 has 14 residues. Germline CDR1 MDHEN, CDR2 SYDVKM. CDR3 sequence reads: CASSPGTEPYEQYF. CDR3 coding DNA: TGTGCCAGCAGTCCGGGGACAGAGCCCTACGAGCAGTACTTC.

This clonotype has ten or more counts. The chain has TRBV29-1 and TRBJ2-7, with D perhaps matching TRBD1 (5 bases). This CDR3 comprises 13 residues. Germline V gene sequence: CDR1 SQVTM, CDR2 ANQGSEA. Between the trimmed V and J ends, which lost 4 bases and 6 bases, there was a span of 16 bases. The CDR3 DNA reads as TGCAGCGTTGCGTTGTTAGGGGCGGTCGAGCAGTACTTC. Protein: CSVALLGAVEQYF.

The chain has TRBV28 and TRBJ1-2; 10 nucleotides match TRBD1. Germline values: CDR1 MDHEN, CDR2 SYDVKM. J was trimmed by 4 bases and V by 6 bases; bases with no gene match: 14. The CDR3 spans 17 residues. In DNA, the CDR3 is TGTGCCAGCAGAACACCACTACCGGGACAGGGGTTCTATGGCTACACCTTC. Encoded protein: CASRTPLPGQGFYGYTF.

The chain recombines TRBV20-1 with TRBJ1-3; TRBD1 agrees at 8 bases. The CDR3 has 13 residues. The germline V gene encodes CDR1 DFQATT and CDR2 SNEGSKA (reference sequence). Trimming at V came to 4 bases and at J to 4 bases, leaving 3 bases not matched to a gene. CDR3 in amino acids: CSATGGSGNTIYF. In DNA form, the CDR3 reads TGCAGTGCTACAGGGGGCTCCGGAAACACCATATATTTT.